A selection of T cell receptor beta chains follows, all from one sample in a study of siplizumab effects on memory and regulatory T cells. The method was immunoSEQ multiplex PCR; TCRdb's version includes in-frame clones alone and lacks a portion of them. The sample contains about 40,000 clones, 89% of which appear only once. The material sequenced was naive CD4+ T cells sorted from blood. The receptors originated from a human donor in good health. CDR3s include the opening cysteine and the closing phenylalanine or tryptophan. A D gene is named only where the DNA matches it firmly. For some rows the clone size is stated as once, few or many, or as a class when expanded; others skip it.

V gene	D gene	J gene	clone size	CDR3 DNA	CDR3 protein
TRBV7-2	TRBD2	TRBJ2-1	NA	TGTGCCAGCACCATTAGCGGGAGGGCCACTGAGCAGTTCTTC	CASTISGRATEQFF
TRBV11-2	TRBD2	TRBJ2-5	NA	TGTGCCAGCAGTCGGGGGGGGCAAGAGACCCAGTACTTC	CASSRGGQETQYF
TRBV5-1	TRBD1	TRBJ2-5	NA	TGCGCCAGCAGCTTCACCGGGACAGAGCAAGAGACCCAGTACTTC	CASSFTGTEQETQYF
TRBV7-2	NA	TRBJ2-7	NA	TGTGCCAGCAGCCCCACCTCCTACGAGCAGTACTTC	CASSPTSYEQYF
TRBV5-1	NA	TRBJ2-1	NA	TGCGCCAGCAGCTTTCAGGACAATGAGCAGTTCTTC	CASSFQDNEQFF
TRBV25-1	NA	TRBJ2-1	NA	TGTGCCAGCAGTGAATCCCCGGCAGGGGCCTACAATGAGCAGTTCTTC	CASSESPAGAYNEQFF
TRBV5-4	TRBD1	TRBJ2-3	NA	TGTGCCAGCAGCCCAGACAGGGGGCGCGTGGATACGCAGTATTTT	CASSPDRGRVDTQYF
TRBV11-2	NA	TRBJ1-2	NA	TGTGCCAGCAGCACCGGGGGGTCAGGGTATGAGAACTATGGCTACACCTTC	CASSTGGSGYENYGYTF
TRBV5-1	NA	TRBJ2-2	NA	TGCGCCAGCAGCTTGAAATGGGATCCCAACCGGGAGGAGCTGTTTTTT	CASSLKWDPNREELFF
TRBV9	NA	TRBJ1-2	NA	TGTGCCAGCAGCGTAGAGGGCTATGGCTACACCTTC	CASSVEGYGYTF
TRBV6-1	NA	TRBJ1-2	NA	TGTGCCAGTAGTGCCTCCGGGACACCGTACGGCTACACCTTC	CASSASGTPYGYTF
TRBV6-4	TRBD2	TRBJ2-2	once	TGTGCCAGCAGTGAGATGGCATATGTCGGACTAGCCCAGGCCGGGGAGCTGTTTTTT	CASSEMAYVGLAQAGELFF
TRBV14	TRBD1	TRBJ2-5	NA	TGTGCCAGCAGCCCTCGACAGGGAACTGGGGAGACCCAGTACTTC	CASSPRQGTGETQYF
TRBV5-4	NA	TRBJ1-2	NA	TGTGCCAGCAGTCCGGGGATTCTTAACTATGGCTACACCTTC	CASSPGILNYGYTF
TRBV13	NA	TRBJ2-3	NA	TGTGCCAGCAGCTTAGGCCTGCGGAGGACAGATACGCAGTATTTT	CASSLGLRRTDTQYF